Listed here are 13 T cell receptor beta chains from one sample, sequenced in a study of T-cell memory formation after mild COVID-19. Each CDR3 protein is one row after TCRdb ran MiXCR on the 5' RACE reads. Of about 310,000 distinct CDR3 sequences in the sample, just under 20% are singletons; the top ten hold around 21%. The sequenced sample consisted of PBMCs or a T cell subset sorted from them (not recorded which). These receptors all come from a man aged 18 to 30 who had mild COVID-19 (a few samples of this study predate the infection). Cell type and time point are not known.

This clonotype was detected only a few times. This chain links TRBV7-3 with TRBJ2-1; 10 bases line up with TRBD2. The V and J ends lost 5 bases and 5 bases, in that order; junction bases with no gene match: 6. Germline CDR1 and CDR2: SGHTA and FQGTGA. The CDR3 has 15 residues. In DNA form, the CDR3 reads TGTGCCAGCAGCCCCGGGACTAGCGCCAACAATGAGCAGTTCTTC. Its translation: CASSPGTSANNEQFF.

A few counts support this clonotype. One junction end disagrees with the germline gene, perhaps due to a read error. The chain combines TRBV6-4 with TRBJ1-1; D unresolved. Germline V gives CDR1 MRHNA, CDR2 SNTAGT. The CDR3 is made up of 13 amino acids. The CDR3 nucleotides read TGTGCCAGCAGTGAAAAGGAGTACACTGAAGATTTCTTT. Protein: CASSEKEYTEDFF.

V is TRBV29-1 and J is TRBJ1-3; 12 bases are a match to TRBD1. CDR3 length equals 13 residues. The trim removed 6 bases at V and 11 bases at J, leaving 8 bases unmatched. Germline V gene data show CDR1 as SQVTM and CDR2 as ANQGSEA. The CDR3 spells CSVGQGALSPIYF. The CDR3 DNA is TGCAGCGTGGGACAGGGGGCATTAAGCCCCATATATTTT. Full variable domain (rest looked up from reference TRBV29-1 and TRBJ1-3): SAVISQKPSRDICQRGTSLTIQCQVDSQVTMMFWYRQQPGQSLTLIATANQGSEATYESGFVIDKFPISRPNLTFSTLTVSNMSPEDSSIYLCSVGQGALSPIYFGEGSWLTVV.

This chain joins TRBV5-1 and TRBJ1-1, with 7 nucleotides matching TRBD1. The V segment lost 2 bases and the J segment 7 bases; nucleotides outside the gene matches: 8. This CDR3 spans 14 amino acids. The germline V gene encodes CDR1 SGHRS and CDR2 YFSETQ. The CDR3 coding sequence is TGCGCCAGCAGCTTAGGGACAGAGAGCTATGAAGCTTTCTTT. This translates into CASSLGTESYEAFF.

The chain joins TRBV19 to TRBJ2-5; D ambiguous. Between the trimmed V and J ends, which lost 4 bases and 5 bases, there was a span of 5 bases. The CDR3 sequence is 11 residues long. CDR1 is LNHDA, CDR2 SQIVND, per germline (reference sequence). The CDR3 region is CASSTSETQYF. The CDR3 DNA follows: TGTGCCAGTAGTACCTCGGAGACCCAGTACTTC.

This clonotype turned up a few times. V usage is TRBV12-3 or TRBV12-4 and J usage is TRBJ1-2; TRBD1 is a possible D gene (5 bases). CDR3 length: 11 residues. V lost 6 bases to trimming and J lost 8 bases, with 10 bases between them. CDR3 nucleotides: TGTGCCAGCAGAGCAGGGTTAGGCTACACCTTC. This sequence encodes CASRAGLGYTF.

This clonotype turned up a few times. V gene TRBV30 combines with J gene TRBJ1-4; D is uncertain. V lost 2 bases and J 9 bases, leaving 19 bases between the germline ends. The V gene's germline CDR1 is GTSNPN and CDR2 SVGIG (reference sequence). This CDR3 has 15 amino acids. The DNA of the CDR3 is TGTGCCTGGAGTTTTGGACGGTTACTTCGTCAAAAACTGTTTTTT. Its translation: CAWSFGRLLRQKLFF.

The CDR3, as DNA: TGTGCCAGCAGTGAAGCCGCGGGGTACGAGCAGTACGTC. Residues: CASSEAAGYEQYV. The gene calls are TRBV6-1 and TRBJ2-7; tentative D call: TRBD2 (6 bases). The CDR3 is made up of 13 amino acids. CDR1 is MNHNS and CDR2 is SASEGT in the germline V gene. V dropped 0 bases and J dropped 4 bases, with 7 bases sitting between them.

The genes are TRBV14 and TRBJ1-6; TRBD1 aligns across 11 bases. This CDR3 has 19 amino acids. The junction had 11 bases not matched to a gene; V was cut back by 0 bases and J by 7 bases. CDR1 SGHDN and CDR2 FVKESK come from the germline V gene. Here the CDR3 DNA reads TGTGCCAGCAGCCAAGATCCGGACAGGGGGCGAGGTTGGAATTCACCCCTCCACTTT. Translated, it gives CASSQDPDRGRGWNSPLHF.

The chain carries TRBV29-1 and TRBJ1-2; TRBD1 matches 8 bases. The V gene's germline CDR1 is SQVTM and CDR2 ANQGSEA. Trimming took 4 bases from V and 8 from J; bases not matched to a gene: 12. The CDR3 is 14 amino acids. CDR3 amino acids: CSVVVGQGGKGYTF. CDR3 nucleotides: TGCAGCGTTGTAGTTGGACAGGGAGGGAAGGGCTACACCTTC.

Only a few counts were recorded for this clonotype. The CDR3 nucleotides read TGCGCCAGCAGCTTTCGGGGAAGGGGGGTAGACGAGCAGTACGTC. Amino acids: CASSFRGRGVDEQYV. V usage is TRBV5-1 and J usage is TRBJ2-7; TRBD1 or TRBD2 may be the D gene (6 bases each). V lost 2 bases and J lost 5, with 17 bases in between. The CDR3 loop spans 15 amino acids. CDR1 is SGHRS and CDR2 is YFSETQ in the germline V gene.

V usage is TRBV6-5 and J usage is TRBJ1-1; D is uncertain. V shed 2 bases and J shed 2 bases, with 6 bases lying between them. This CDR3 has 13 amino acids. Germline values: CDR1 MNHEY, CDR2 SVGAGI. Here the CDR3 reads CASSYQLNTEAFF. The CDR3 nucleotides are TGTGCCAGCAGTTACCAGCTCAACACTGAAGCTTTCTTT.

The rearrangement joins TRBV27 to TRBJ2-2; perhaps TRBD1 as D (5 bases). This CDR3 spans 15 amino acids. Trimming removed 3 bases from V and 1 base from J, with 9 bases in between. Looked up from germline, CDR1 is MNHEY and CDR2 is SMNVEV (reference sequence). DNA for the CDR3: TGTGCCAGCAGTTTTCTAGGGGAGAACACCGGGGAGCTGTTTTTT. This translates into CASSFLGENTGELFF.